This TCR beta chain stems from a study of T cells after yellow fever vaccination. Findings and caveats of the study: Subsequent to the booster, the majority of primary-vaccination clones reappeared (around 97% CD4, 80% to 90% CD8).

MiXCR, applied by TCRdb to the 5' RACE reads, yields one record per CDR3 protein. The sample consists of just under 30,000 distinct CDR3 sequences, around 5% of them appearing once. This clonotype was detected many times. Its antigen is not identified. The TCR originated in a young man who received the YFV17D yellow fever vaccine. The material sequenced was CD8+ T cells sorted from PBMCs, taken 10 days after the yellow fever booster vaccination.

CDR3 amino acids: CASKPGGSGRMNIQYF. The DNA for the CDR3 is TGTGCCAGCAAACCCGGCGGGAGCGGGAGGATGAACATTCAGTACTTC. This chain connects TRBV6-1 to TRBJ2-4, with 9 bases fitting TRBD2. CDR1 is MNHNS, CDR2 SASEGT, per germline. With V trimmed by 7 bases and J by 7 bases, 14 bases remained unmatched. CDR3 size: 16 residues.